Below, 7 T cell receptor beta chains from the same sample are listed, as sequenced in a study of low-dose radiotherapy and immunotherapy resistance in tumors. Time point given: before trial treatment. First-strand cDNA used TRAV- and TRBV-specific primers, covering alpha and beta chains. The PCR that amplified TCRs ran for 20 to 25 cycles, relying on a constant-region primer and a V-primer adapter. MiXCR was run by TCRdb on the reads, yielding one entry per CDR3 protein. Found here are 40,000 or so distinct CDR3 sequences, less than 40% of them singletons; the top ten hold 3.7%. Sequences were derived from PBMCs, sampled before treatment. These receptors came from a male donor with gallbladder cancer.

This clonotype was seen repeatedly, ten times or more. V is TRBV7-8 and J is TRBJ1-5; D remains ambiguous. Germline V lookup: CDR1 SGHVS, CDR2 FQNEAQ. Trimming took off 2 bases at V and 5 bases at J, with 7 bases between the two ends. The CDR3 runs 13 residues. The CDR3 bases are TGTGCCAGCAGCTTAAATGGGGATCAGCCCCAGCATTTT. Amino acids: CASSLNGDQPQHF.

The table lists this clonotype with many counts. The chain is built from TRBV7-2 and TRBJ2-1; 8 positions agree with TRBD2. V shed 1 base and J 4 bases; nucleotides not matched to a gene: 9. This CDR3 is 17 amino acids long. Germline lookup yields CDR1 SGHTA and CDR2 FQGNSA. The CDR3 is CASSLGWGGRLYNEQFF. As DNA, the CDR3 is TGTGCCAGCAGCTTAGGATGGGGCGGGAGGTTGTACAATGAGCAGTTCTTC.

The chain uses TRBV12-3 or TRBV12-4 and TRBJ2-1; 15 nucleotides agree with TRBD2. Trimming removed 6 bases from V and 6 bases from J; junction bases left unmatched: 3. CDR3 length: 15 amino acids. CDR3 loop: CASRWTSGRGNEQFF. In DNA, the CDR3 is TGTGCCAGCAGATGGACTAGCGGGAGGGGCAATGAGCAGTTCTTC.

This clonotype was found many times. The J gene is TRBJ1-2, the V gene TRBV29-1; 9 nucleotides align to TRBD1. CDR3 length: 13 amino acids. V dropped 1 base and J dropped 7; count of bases not matched to a gene: 4. Germline V lookup: CDR1 SQVTM, CDR2 ANQGSEA. CDR3 coding DNA: TGCAGCGTTGAAGTGGACAGGGGCAGTGGCTACACCTTC. Protein product: CSVEVDRGSGYTF.

Turning to this clonotype: With a far larger clone one base away, a read error is the likely cause. The chain has TRBV7-9 and TRBJ2-5; D uncertain. This CDR3 is built from 14 residues. Germline CDR1 is SEHNR and CDR2 is FQNEAQ (reference sequence). The V gene lost 5 bases and the J gene lost 11 bases, with 21 bases spanning the gap. CDR3 loop: CASSRANPYNEQYF. CDR3 nucleotides: TGTGCCAGCAGCCGGGCCAATCCCTACAATGAGCAGTACTTC.

The sample holds many counts of this clonotype. V gene TRBV10-3 combines with J gene TRBJ2-3; D possibly corresponds to TRBD2 (6 bases). This CDR3 is 13 amino acids long. Per the germline V gene, CDR1 is ENHRY and CDR2 is SYGVKD. Trimming removed 7 bases from V and 2 bases from J, with 10 bases in between. As DNA, the CDR3 is TGTGCCATCAAGGGCGGGACCACAGATACGCAGTATTTT. It yields the protein CAIKGGTTDTQYF.

With regard to this clonotype: One end of the junction is discordant with germline, which a read error may explain. The chain has TRBV10-1 and TRBJ2-7; D remains unclear. The CDR3 spans 12 residues. In germline, CDR1 is WNHNN, CDR2 SYGVQD (reference sequence). The CDR3 DNA follows: TGCGCCAGCAGTGTGGATCACAGCGAGCTGTACTTC. This gives the protein CASSVDHSELYF.